This T cell receptor (beta chain) originates from a study of T cell responses to AZD1222 COVID-19 vaccine. Remarks on this clone: This sample also contains other DNA sequences that code for the same CDR3.

Samples with a second dose at about 4 or about 12 weeks were pooled together. Between the trimmed V and J ends, which lost 1 base and 5 bases, there was a span of 6 bases. CDR1 and CDR2 (germline): LNHDA, SQIVND (reference sequence). This CDR3 region has 13 residues. Clones were sequenced by immunoSEQ multiplex PCR, and TCRdb holds only the in-frame ones, with some missing. The repertoire holds about 180,000 clones, with 85% to 95% as singletons. The clonotype originates from an adult who received the AZD1222 COVID-19 vaccine. The sequences come from peripheral blood, collected 28 days after the second AZD1222 dose. The gene calls are TRBV19 and TRBJ2-1; D remains ambiguous. In nucleotides, the CDR3 is TGTGCCAGTAGTATAGGACAAAACAATGAGCAGTTCTTC. Translated, it gives CASSIGQNNEQFF.